The clone carrying this TCR beta chain was picked up many times. Its antigen remains unknown. CDR3 length: 14 residues. The V gene's germline CDR1 is DFQATT and CDR2 SNEGSKA (reference sequence). V shed 1 base and J shed 2 bases, with 11 bases lying between them. The source of the sample is a study of T-cell reconstitution after alpha-beta-depleted transplantation in children. Study-level results: Surviving recipient T cells and intrathymic progenitors accounted for some patients' high TCRbeta diversity at day 60. Several hundred graft clones that had expanded were reportedly the source of alpha-beta T cells about two months after transplant. When one year had passed after transplant, most T-cell counts and diversity came from newly produced T cells.

Preparation of the TCRbeta library used unique molecular identifiers. TCRdb re-called the PCR reads through MiXCR, storing one row per CDR3 protein. The sample lists about 170,000 distinct CDR3 sequences; 8.5% to 14% were seen once. This chain links TRBV20-1 with TRBJ1-1; the D is unclear. This specimen was PBMCs, taken before TCRalphabeta/CD19-depleted stem cell transplant. The origin of this receptor is a boy between 2 and 10 years old with acute myeloid leukemia, due to receive a stem cell transplant. The CDR3 bases are TGCAGTGCTAGAGGAGAGGGATCTAACACTGAAGCTTTCTTT. Its translation: CSARGEGSNTEAFF.